Below are 25 T cell receptor beta chains sequenced from a single sample in a study of vaccination effects on CD4 cells after COVID-19. Antigens of these TCRs are unknown. Sequenced by immunoSEQ multiplex PCR; TCRdb stores in-frame clones only, minus some. The sample contains fewer than 40,000 clones, 55% to 75% of which appear only once. The ViraFEST assay expanded antigen-specific CD4+ T cells with viral peptide pools before sequencing. At the end of 9 to 11 days of culture, CD4+ T cells were isolated. Specimen: CD4+ T cells from PBMCs cultured with HCoV-229E spike peptides, collected before COVID-19 vaccination. Receptors originate from a human donor who received a COVID-19 vaccine.

This clone was seen only a few times. The J gene is TRBJ1-1, the V gene TRBV19; D is uncertain. CDR1 is LNHDA, CDR2 SQIVND, per germline (reference sequence). V gave up 5 bases and J gave up 1 base, with 5 bases separating them. The CDR3 consists of 12 residues. The CDR3: CASSLGNTEAFF. For the CDR3, the DNA is TGTGCCAGTAGTCTCGGGAACACTGAAGCTTTCTTT.

The chain uses TRBV11-2 and TRBJ2-7; no firm D call. This CDR3 is 11 amino acids long. Germline V gene sequence: CDR1 SGHAT, CDR2 FQNNGV. Deletions cut 3 bases from V and 2 bases from J, with 2 bases between. The CDR3 DNA reads TGTGCCAGCAGCTTCGCCTACGAGCAGTACTTC. It translates to CASSFAYEQYF.

The chain couples TRBV4-1 to TRBJ1-2, with D tentatively TRBD1 (5 bases). CDR1 is MGHRA and CDR2 is YSYEKL in the germline V gene. V gave up 0 bases and J gave up 4 bases, with 12 bases separating them. This CDR3 contains 15 residues. CDR3 DNA sequence: TGCGCCAGCAGCCAAGAGGGGCAGGACCTCTATGGCTACACCTTC. Protein: CASSQEGQDLYGYTF.

For the CDR3, the DNA is TGTGCCAGCAGTGAAGGGGGCAGGGAGGTTTCACCCCTCCACTTT. Translation: CASSEGGREVSPLHF. The J gene is TRBJ1-6, the V gene TRBV2; D possibly corresponds to TRBD1 (5 bases). Trimming pared 1 base from V and 9 bases from J, leaving 13 bases between. Germline values: CDR1 SNHLY, CDR2 FYNNEI. The CDR3 spans 15 residues.

The rearrangement links TRBV7-9 to TRBJ1-1; TRBD1 might be the D (6 bases). The V and J ends lost 1 base and 7 bases respectively, with 13 bases between them. This CDR3 comprises 14 residues. Germline CDR1 reads SEHNR; CDR2 reads FQNEAQ (reference sequence). The CDR3 nucleotides are TGTGCCAGCAGCTTAGTTTCAGGGGAACATGAAGCTTTCTTT. Its translation is CASSLVSGEHEAFF.

The CDR3 sequence: CASSQDPAGGGETQYF. The DNA of the CDR3 is TGCGCCAGCAGCCAAGATCCTGCGGGAGGAGGGGAGACCCAGTACTTC. The rearrangement joins TRBV4-1 to TRBJ2-5, with 8 bases that match TRBD2. After removal of 0 bases from V and 5 bases from J, the junction contained 8 bases not matched to a gene. The CDR3 has 16 residues. Per the germline V gene, CDR1 is MGHRA and CDR2 is YSYEKL.

DNA of the CDR3: TGTGCCAGCAGCCCCACGCGTTCTTCAGGGGACTATGGCTACACCTTC. Protein product: CASSPTRSSGDYGYTF. The V gene is TRBV3-1 (or the pseudogene TRBV3-2), the J gene TRBJ1-2; TRBD1 is a possible D gene (6 bases). Germline lookup yields CDR1 LGHDT and CDR2 YNNKEL (reference sequence). This CDR3 contains 16 residues. Trimming cost V 4 bases and J 3 bases, with 18 bases left between them.

The chain joins TRBV7-3 to TRBJ1-2; no clear D gene. CDR1 is SGHTA, CDR2 FQGTGA, per germline. CDR3 length: 14 residues. Trimming cost V 1 base and J 8 bases, with 14 bases left between them. The CDR3 protein is CASSLNGPLGGYTF. The CDR3 DNA follows: TGTGCCAGCAGCTTAAATGGCCCCCTGGGGGGCTACACCTTC.

The chain links TRBV3-1 (or the pseudogene TRBV3-2) to TRBJ2-3; TRBD2 matches 8 bases. The CDR3 spans 17 residues. V dropped 1 base and J dropped 2; count of bases not matched to a gene: 8. Per germline, CDR1 LGHDT and CDR2 YNNKEL (reference sequence). In DNA form, the CDR3 reads TGTGCCAGCAGCCAAGCAGGAGCGGGGGCCCCCACAGATACGCAGTATTTT. It translates to CASSQAGAGAPTDTQYF.

V usage is TRBV27 and J usage is TRBJ1-6; 7 bases agree with TRBD1. Germline lookup yields CDR1 MNHEY and CDR2 SMNVEV (reference sequence). The CDR3 runs 16 residues. The J segment lost 1 base and the V segment lost 5 bases, leaving 5 bases of the junction unmatched. The DNA for the CDR3 is TGTGCCAGCAGTAAGAACAGGGGATCCTATAATTCACCCCTCCACTTT. Translating gives CASSKNRGSYNSPLHF.

CDR3 bases: TGTGCCAGCAGTGTTTCCTTTACAGGGAGCTCCTACAATGAGCAGTTCTTC. Amino acids: CASSVSFTGSSYNEQFF. The chain links TRBV6-1 to TRBJ2-1; possible D gene TRBD1, 6 bases. The CDR3 contains 17 residues. Looked up from germline, CDR1 is MNHNS and CDR2 is SASEGT. V was cut by 4 bases and J by 0 bases, with 16 bases left in between.

The chain combines TRBV29-1 with TRBJ2-1, with 10 nucleotides matching TRBD2. The V gene's germline CDR1 is SQVTM and CDR2 ANQGSEA. Trimming removed 0 bases from V and 1 base from J; junction bases left unmatched: 15. The CDR3 loop spans 20 amino acids. Here the CDR3 reads CSVEDGGSGRAPRSYNEQFF. As DNA, the CDR3 is TGCAGCGTTGAAGATGGGGGCAGCGGGAGGGCCCCCAGGTCCTACAATGAGCAGTTCTTC.

The table lists this clone with a few counts. This rearrangement joins TRBV3-1 (or the pseudogene TRBV3-2) to TRBJ1-1; D call uncertain. In germline, CDR1 is LGHDT, CDR2 YNNKEL (reference sequence). The V end was cut by 1 base, the J end by 3 bases, with 9 bases between. The CDR3 consists of 14 residues. CDR3 in amino acids: CASSQVGQYTEAFF. For the CDR3, the DNA is TGTGCCAGCAGCCAAGTGGGCCAGTACACTGAAGCTTTCTTT.

The V and J genes are TRBV27 and TRBJ2-4; 9 bases line up with TRBD2. The germline V gene has CDR1 MNHEY and CDR2 SMNVEV (reference sequence). The CDR3 consists of 17 residues. The J segment lost 3 bases and the V segment lost 3 bases, leaving 9 bases of the junction unmatched. The CDR3 coding sequence is TGTGCCAGCAGTTTTGAGAAGCCTAGCGGGGTCAAAAACATTCAGTACTTC. Translated, it gives CASSFEKPSGVKNIQYF.

This clone has only a few counts. The chain has TRBV4-2 and TRBJ1-2; 9 nucleotides agree with TRBD1. V was pared by 4 bases and J by 2 bases, with 5 bases of the junction left unmatched. The CDR3 is 15 residues long. Germline CDR1 reads LGHNA; CDR2 reads YNFKEQ. The CDR3 DNA reads as TGTGCCAGCAGCCCGGGCGGGACAGGGAACTATGGCTACACCTTC. It yields the protein CASSPGGTGNYGYTF.

This clone turned up a few times. Germline and junction disagree at one end, which may indicate a read error. V usage is TRBV27 and J usage is TRBJ1-5; D perhaps matches TRBD1 (6 bases). Germline CDR1 is MNHEY and CDR2 is SMNVEV (reference sequence). The CDR3 length is 14 residues. As DNA, the CDR3 is TGTGCCAGCAGTGCCGGGGGGGGCAACCAGCCCCAGCATTTT. Its protein product is CASSAGGGNQPQHF.

This rearrangement joins TRBV28 to TRBJ2-2, with a tentative D call TRBD2 (6 bases). V lost 7 bases to trimming and J lost 0 bases, with 12 bases between them. This CDR3 is 15 amino acids long. The germline CDR1 and CDR2 sequences are MDHEN and SYDVKM. CDR3 in DNA: TGTGCCAGCATTCGGGGAGGCACGAACACCGGGGAGCTGTTTTTT. It is translated as CASIRGGTNTGELFF. The whole variable domain, filled in from reference TRBV28 and TRBJ2-2, reads DVKVTQSSRYLVKRTGEKVFLECVQDMDHENMFWYRQDPGLGLRLIYFSYDVKMKEKGDIPEGYSVSREKKERFSLILESASTNQTSMYLCASIRGGTNTGELFFGEGSRLTVL.

This clone was picked up a small number of times. The CDR3 loop reads CASSRDSDSNQPQHF. The CDR3 nucleotides read TGTGCCAGTAGTAGGGACAGCGATAGCAATCAGCCCCAGCATTTT. This rearrangement joins TRBV19 to TRBJ1-5, with 7 bases lining up with TRBD1. The ends lost 4 bases at V and 0 bases at J; junction bases unmatched: 3. The CDR3 covers 15 residues. The germline V gene encodes CDR1 LNHDA and CDR2 SQIVND (reference sequence). The full variable domain, in which reference TRBV19 and TRBJ1-5 provide the parts outside the CDR3, is DGGITQSPKYLFRKEGQNVTLSCEQNLNHDAMYWYRQDPGQGLRLIYYSQIVNDFQKGDIAEGYSVSREKKESFPLTVTSAQKNPTAFYLCASSRDSDSNQPQHFGDGTRLSIL.

The chain has TRBV4-1 and TRBJ1-3; 7 nucleotides align to TRBD1. The germline gives CDR1 MGHRA, CDR2 YSYEKL. The CDR3 is made up of 17 amino acids. Trimming removed 2 bases from V and 4 bases from J; junction bases left unmatched: 11. CDR3 protein: CASSQTNTGVGGNTIYF. In DNA, the CDR3 is TGCGCCAGCAGCCAAACAAACACAGGGGTCGGGGGAAACACCATATATTTT.

This chain joins TRBV5-1 and TRBJ2-3; TRBD2 matches 11 bases. Germline CDR1 reads SGHRS; CDR2 reads YFSETQ. The CDR3 has 16 residues. Trimming at V came to 1 base and at J to 6 bases, leaving 7 bases not matched to a gene. The CDR3 sequence is CASSLPSGGSGDTQYF. The CDR3 nucleotides are TGCGCCAGCAGCTTGCCTAGCGGGGGGTCCGGGGATACGCAGTATTTT.

This chain uses TRBV4-1 with TRBJ2-1, with TRBD2 matching 11 bases. The V gene's germline CDR1 is MGHRA and CDR2 YSYEKL. The CDR3 totals 15 residues. V gave up 4 bases and J gave up 6 bases; unmatched junction bases: 5. The CDR3 nucleotides are TGCGCCAGCAGCCGTAGCGGGGGGGACCTCAATGAGCAGTTCTTC. It translates to CASSRSGGDLNEQFF.

The chain links TRBV10-3 to TRBJ2-1; 8 bases line up with TRBD2. The length of the CDR3 is 15 residues. Germline lookup yields CDR1 ENHRY and CDR2 SYGVKD. V lost 3 bases and J lost 8; bases outside the gene matches: 9. This CDR3 is CAISDTTSGRHEQFF. The CDR3 DNA reads TGTGCCATCAGTGACACCACCAGCGGGAGACATGAGCAGTTCTTC.

CDR3 nucleotide sequence: TGTGCCAGCTCACCGCGAACAGGATATCACAATGAGCAGTTCTTC. It yields the protein CASSPRTGYHNEQFF. This sequence joins TRBV18 and TRBJ2-1; the D gene is possibly TRBD1 (5 bases). This CDR3 is 15 amino acids long. The germline V and J ends were trimmed by 3 bases and 5 bases, with 14 bases remaining between them. The germline gives CDR1 KGHSH, CDR2 LQKENI.

The chain is built from TRBV7-9 and TRBJ2-7, with D maybe TRBD1 (5 bases). Germline-derived CDR1 and CDR2 are SEHNR and FQNEAQ (reference sequence). V lost 5 bases and J lost 3, with 14 bases in between. The CDR3 loop spans 14 amino acids. DNA of the CDR3: TGTGCCAGCAGCGCAGGGCGTACGGTCTACGAGCAGTACTTC. The encoded protein is CASSAGRTVYEQYF.

The chain joins TRBV19 to TRBJ2-1; 7 positions match TRBD2. Germline V gene lookup returns CDR1 LNHDA and CDR2 SQIVND (reference sequence). This CDR3 is built from 14 residues. The V segment lost 5 bases and the J segment 3 bases; nucleotides outside the gene matches: 4. The CDR3 here is CASSGAGVYNEQFF. The CDR3 coding sequence is TGTGCCAGTAGTGGGGCGGGAGTCTACAATGAGCAGTTCTTC.